Listed below are T cell receptor beta chains from one sample, sequenced in a study of shared clonotypes between healthy human individuals. Here immunoSEQ multiplex PCR was the method, and the copy in TCRdb shows in-frame clones only, minus some. The repertoire consists of about 2.1 million clones, with over 85% occurring once and the leading ten covering more than 1.5%. Sequencing was carried out using naive CD8+ T cells from PBMCs. These receptors were collected from a man aged 18 to 29 in good health. Some clones in this sample may be carry-over from other donors' samples. The CDR3 runs from the conserved cysteine through the conserved F or W.

TRBV6-1	TRBJ2-1	CASSVGGRNRAYNEQFF
TRBV29-1	TRBJ2-1	CSVSGYNEQFF
TRBV11-2	TRBJ2-7	CASSLDGQGSPLYEQYF
TRBV7-9	TRBJ2-7	CASSFGSSYEQYF
TRBV29-1	TRBJ2-7	CSVVARNYEQYF
TRBV7-9	TRBJ2-3	CASSYRGTADTQYF
TRBV18	TRBJ2-3	CASSPRAGVDTDTQYF
TRBV28	TRBJ1-4	CASSPRLEKLFF
TRBV5-1	TRBJ1-1	CASSGDLNTEAFF
TRBV25-1	TRBJ2-5	CASSTDSQETQYF
TRBV5-6	TRBJ1-4	CASSLAPGQRNEKLFF
TRBV28	TRBJ2-3	CASTLFLGKVADTQYF
TRBV19	TRBJ2-3	CASSFRDRAGDTQYF
TRBV27	TRBJ2-2	CASRATTGVGTGELFF
TRBV7-9	TRBJ2-7	CASRRSGTYEQYF
TRBV9	TRBJ2-1	CASSVRTAGNEQFF
TRBV19	TRBJ1-5	CASLSGNQPQHF
TRBV9	TRBJ2-5	CASSVLAGEETQYF
TRBV15	TRBJ1-5	CATSREAGGWVNQPQHF
TRBV14	TRBJ2-1	CASSQDLGALSEQFF
TRBV11-2	TRBJ2-7	CASSLDSTAVEQYF
TRBV4-3	TRBJ1-5	CASSQDPPGTVSSYSNQPQHF
TRBV7-9	TRBJ2-3	CASSPQVLAVSTDTQYF
TRBV5-1	TRBJ2-7	CASSPRGASYEQYF